This is a list of T cell receptor beta chains from one sample in a study of blood T cell repertoires in COVID-19. Produced via immunoSEQ multiplex PCR; TCRdb's table is partial and in-frame only. The sample consists of about 200,000 clones, about four fifths of them appearing once. The sequenced sample was peripheral blood. The receptor set was obtained from a woman between 40 and 50 years old with active or convalescent COVID-19. The CDR3 runs from the conserved cysteine through the conserved F or W. Fields, in order: D gene, clone size, V gene, J gene, CDR3 length, CDR3 DNA, CDR3 protein. The D gene is left open where the match is weak. A clone size is listed for some rows: how often the clone was seen (once, few, many), or a class if it is expanded.

TRBD1	-	TRBV27	TRBJ1-2	16	TGTGCCAGCAGTTATAGTTACCAGGGGGCCTCCTATGGCTACACCTTC	CASSYSYQGASYGYTF
-	-	TRBV6-2/TRBV6-3	TRBJ1-5	12	TGTGCCAGCAGTTCGTTTAATCAGCCCCAGCATTTT	CASSSFNQPQHF
-	-	TRBV6-6	TRBJ1-4	13	TGTGCCAGCAGTTACCAGGGTGGTGAAAAACTGTTTTTT	CASSYQGGEKLFF
-	few	TRBV29-1	TRBJ2-7	12	TGCAGCGGCACTGGACAGTCCTACGAGCAGTACTTC	CSGTGQSYEQYF
-	-	TRBV27	TRBJ1-2	14	TGTGCCAGCAGTTTAACGGGGAGCCTCTATGGCTACACCTTC	CASSLTGSLYGYTF
-	-	TRBV5-8	TRBJ2-1	16	TGTGCCAGCAGCAGATGGACAGCCAGCTCCTACAATGAGCAGTTCTTC	CASSRWTASSYNEQFF
-	-	TRBV7-8	TRBJ2-7	13	TGTGCCAGCAGCTCGCGGGACTGGATGGTGCAGTACTTC	CASSSRDWMVQYF
-	-	TRBV7-3	TRBJ1-1	14	TGTGCCAGCAGCATGGGGGCCACTAACACTGAAGCTTTCTTT	CASSMGATNTEAFF
TRBD1	-	TRBV3-1/TRBV3-2	TRBJ2-3	14	TGTGCCAGCAGCCTTAACAGGGGGACAGATACGCAGTATTTT	CASSLNRGTDTQYF
TRBD1	-	TRBV5-4	TRBJ2-7	14	TGTGCCAGCAGCCCCCGGGACAGGGGTTACGAGCAGTACTTC	CASSPRDRGYEQYF
TRBD1	-	TRBV5-1	TRBJ2-7	14	TGCGCCAGCAGCTTGGTCGGGACAGACTACGAGCAGTACTTC	CASSLVGTDYEQYF
-	-	TRBV6-6	TRBJ1-6	13	TGTGCCAGCACCCCCGGAGAAGGCCCCTCCCTCCACTTT	CASTPGEGPSLHF
TRBD2	-	TRBV30	TRBJ2-1	14	TGTGCCTGGGGGACTAGCGGGGGCTACAATGAGCAGTTCTTC	CAWGTSGGYNEQFF
-	-	TRBV2	TRBJ2-7	13	TGTGCCAGCAGTCAACTACCGGGCTACGAGCAGTACTTC	CASSQLPGYEQYF
TRBD2	many	TRBV30	TRBJ2-5	20	TGTGCCTGGAGCCTACTCGCCGGGACTAGCGGGAGGGCCCGGTCGGAGACCCAGTACTTC	CAWSLLAGTSGRARSETQYF
-	-	TRBV4-2	TRBJ1-2	15	TGTGCCAGCAGCCAAGAGAAGGCAGGGGTAGATGGCTACACCTTC	CASSQEKAGVDGYTF
-	-	TRBV5-1	TRBJ1-2	14	TGCGCCAGCAGCTTGGCTGGAGCCTCGGAGGGCTACACCTTC	CASSLAGASEGYTF
-	-	TRBV7-8	TRBJ1-3	14	TGTGCCAGCAGACTGCCGAGCTCTGGAAACACCATATATTTT	CASRLPSSGNTIYF
TRBD1	-	TRBV27	TRBJ2-7	15	TGTGCCAGCAGTTTATCACAGGGGTCGCTGTACGAGCAGTACTTC	CASSLSQGSLYEQYF
-	-	TRBV5-4	TRBJ1-1	13	TGTGCCAGCAGCTTAGACTTGAACACTGAAGCTTTCTTT	CASSLDLNTEAFF
TRBD1	-	TRBV7-2	TRBJ1-6	16	TGTGCCAGCAGCTTAGACGGGACAGGGGAGTATTCACCCCTCCACTTT	CASSLDGTGEYSPLHF
TRBD2	-	TRBV28	TRBJ2-1	16	TGTGCCAGCAGTTTAGGTATCAGCGGGGGGTCGGAGGAGCAGTTCTTC	CASSLGISGGSEEQFF
-	-	TRBV4-1	TRBJ2-7	15	TGCGCCAGCAGCCAAGGGTGGACTTCCGACTACGAGCAGTACTTC	CASSQGWTSDYEQYF
TRBD1	-	TRBV2	TRBJ2-3	17	TGTGCCAGCAGCCCCCAAACAGGGGGCTTTGGCACAGATACGCAGTATTTT	CASSPQTGGFGTDTQYF
-	-	TRBV20-1	TRBJ2-5	15	TGCAGTGCTAGTGTCACCGGGGCCCAGGGGGGGACCCAGTACTTC	CSASVTGAQGGTQYF
TRBD1	few	TRBV11-3	TRBJ1-3	16	TGTGCCAGCAACCCAGGGGGCGCATATTCGGGAAACACCATATATTTT	CASNPGGAYSGNTIYF
TRBD1	-	TRBV7-2	TRBJ2-3	14	TGTGCCAGCAGCTTCCGACAGGGAGCAGATACGCAGTATTTT	CASSFRQGADTQYF
TRBD2	once	TRBV27	TRBJ2-5	13	TGTGCCAGCAGTTTAGGGGCTAGCGGGACCCAGTACTTC	CASSLGASGTQYF
-	-	TRBV2	TRBJ1-1	12	TGTGCCAGCAGTGATTTACAGACTGAAGCTTTCTTT	CASSDLQTEAFF
-	-	TRBV20-1	TRBJ2-7	11	TGCAGTGCTAGCACACCCTACGAGCAGTACTTC	CSASTPYEQYF
-	-	TRBV4-1	TRBJ1-6	19	TGCGCCAGCAGACCCATTTCCCTTGTACAGCCCGTGTATAATTCACCCCTCCACTTT	CASRPISLVQPVYNSPLHF
TRBD2	once	TRBV7-6	TRBJ2-5	20	TGTGCCAGCAGCTTAGAAGCGCCTAGCGGGATCCCCCTGGGTACGGAGACCCAGTACTTC	CASSLEAPSGIPLGTETQYF
TRBD1	-	TRBV7-2	TRBJ1-6	15	TGTGCCAGCAGCCCAGAAGGGACAGCCAATTCACCCCTCCACTTT	CASSPEGTANSPLHF
TRBD1	-	TRBV13	TRBJ2-5	14	TGTGCCAGCAGCGTGGGACAGGGTGAAGAGACCCAGTACTTC	CASSVGQGEETQYF
TRBD1	-	TRBV4-2	TRBJ1-2	16	TGTGCCAGCAGCCAAGATCCAACAGGGGGCCCTGGAAGCTACACCTTC	CASSQDPTGGPGSYTF
-	once	TRBV3-1/TRBV3-2	TRBJ1-5	16	TGTGCCAGCAGCCTAAGCAACGGGTTAAGCAATCAGCCCCAGCATTTT	CASSLSNGLSNQPQHF
TRBD2	-	TRBV5-1	TRBJ2-1	16	TGCGCCAGCAGCCGGAGCGGGACTATGAGGGATGGTGAGCAGTTCTTC	CASSRSGTMRDGEQFF
TRBD1	-	TRBV7-9	TRBJ1-1	14	TGTGCCAGCAGCTTAGACCCAGGGGGAACTGAAGCTTTCTTT	CASSLDPGGTEAFF
-	-	TRBV28	TRBJ1-4	18	TGTGCCAGCGAGCGTTATAGCCCGACTTTGAGGGAAGATGAAAAACTGTTTTTT	CASERYSPTLREDEKLFF
-	-	TRBV19	TRBJ1-6	15	TGTGCCAGTAGTATTGCGGGGTTTAGAGATTCACCCCTCCACTTT	CASSIAGFRDSPLHF
-	-	TRBV2	TRBJ2-3	14	TGTGCCAGCAGTGGGGGGGATGGGACAGATACGCAGTATTTT	CASSGGDGTDTQYF
-	once	TRBV11-2	TRBJ1-4	16	TGTGCCAGCAGCTCAGCCTGGGACACCCAGAATGAAAAACTGTTTTTT	CASSSAWDTQNEKLFF
TRBD2	once	TRBV10-1	TRBJ2-3	20	TGCGCCAGCAGAACCCTCCCGGGACTAGCGGGGCGCTCTAGCACAGATACGCAGTATTTT	CASRTLPGLAGRSSTDTQYF
TRBD1	-	TRBV6-6	TRBJ1-2	17	TGTGCCAGCAGTCCGGGGACAGGGCGACTGGGGAACGATGGCTACACCTTC	CASSPGTGRLGNDGYTF
TRBD2	-	TRBV27	TRBJ2-1	15	TGTGCCAGCAGGCCACTAGCGGGAGGGGACAATGAGCAGTTCTTC	CASRPLAGGDNEQFF
-	-	TRBV11-3	TRBJ1-2	13	TGTGCCAGCAGCGGCAGGTATCTAAGTGGCTACACCTTC	CASSGRYLSGYTF